The 26 T cell receptor beta chains below all came from one sample that was sequenced in a study of blood T cell dynamics during melanoma immunotherapy. This sample's time point: week 3, after first cycle of checkpoint inhibitor. TCRdb's table, derived via immunoSEQ multiplex PCR, lists solely in-frame clones and lacks some. Of around 9,000 clones listed, 87% are singletons. The material was blood, obtained from a patient treated with checkpoint blockade. Receptor source: a human donor with melanoma.

The chain links TRBV23-1 to TRBJ1-2, with TRBD1 matching over 7 bases. TRBV23-1 is annotated as an ORF whose role is uncertain. The CDR3 is made up of 20 amino acids. V shed 0 bases, J shed 7 bases, and the junction held 23 bases outside the gene matches. The CDR3 sequence is CASSQSVGAGAGQFFSGYTF. The DNA of the CDR3 is TGCGCCAGCAGTCAATCGGTAGGTGCCGGGGCGGGACAGTTTTTTTCTGGCTACACCTTC.

This chain connects TRBV28 to TRBJ1-1; 7 positions match TRBD1. This CDR3 is built from 15 residues. J gave up 5 bases and V 7 bases, and 13 bases lay outside the gene matches. CDR1 is MDHEN, CDR2 SYDVKM, per germline. The CDR3 coding sequence is TGTGCCAGCACCCAAAGGGCAGGGGGGGATACTGAAGCTTTCTTT. Its translation is CASTQRAGGDTEAFF.

V usage is TRBV28 and J usage is TRBJ2-3; D is perhaps TRBD1 or TRBD2 (7 bases each). The length of the CDR3 is 15 residues. Germline V gene sequence: CDR1 MDHEN, CDR2 SYDVKM. Trimming took 6 bases from V and 3 from J, leaving 16 bases between them. CDR3 nucleotide sequence: TGTGCCAGCAGCCAGGGGGGGGGAGGAACAGATACGCAGTATTTT. Translating gives CASSQGGGGTDTQYF.

This sequence joins TRBV10-3 and TRBJ2-2; D is tentatively TRBD1 or TRBD2 (5 bases each). Trimming removed 8 bases at V and 5 bases at J, with 6 bases between. Per the germline V gene, CDR1 is ENHRY and CDR2 is SYGVKD. The CDR3 consists of 11 residues. CDR3 region: CAIGGTGELFF. CDR3 bases: TGTGCCATCGGGGGAACCGGGGAGCTGTTTTTT.

The chain employs TRBV10-3 and TRBJ1-2; the match to TRBD1 covers 7 bases. After removal of 6 bases from V and 7 bases from J, the junction contained 5 bases not matched to a gene. The CDR3 sequence is 12 residues long. The germline V gene encodes CDR1 ENHRY and CDR2 SYGVKD. CDR3 coding DNA: TGTGCCATCAGCGCCACAGGGGCTGGCTACACCTTC. This sequence encodes CAISATGAGYTF.

The rearrangement joins TRBV27 to TRBJ1-5; the match to TRBD1 covers 7 bases. The J segment lost 0 bases and the V segment lost 5 bases, leaving 10 bases of the junction unmatched. The V gene's germline CDR1 is MNHEY and CDR2 SMNVEV (reference sequence). The CDR3 consists of 17 residues. CDR3 residues: CASSPGDRVISNQPQHF. For the CDR3, the DNA is TGTGCCAGCAGTCCTGGGGACAGAGTCATTAGCAATCAGCCCCAGCATTTT.

To note about this clone: The identical CDR3 is also encoded by other nucleotide sequences in the sample. V is TRBV4-1 and J is TRBJ2-1; unclear D gene. From germline, CDR1 is MGHRA and CDR2 YSYEKL. The CDR3 has 12 amino acids. The ends were cut back, 1 base at V and 2 bases at J, with 0 bases in the middle. The CDR3 bases are TGCGCCAGCAGCCAAGCCTACAATGAGCAGTTCTTC. Translation gives CASSQAYNEQFF.

J is TRBJ1-2 and V is TRBV6-1, with TRBD1 identical over 7 bases. Germline lookup yields CDR1 MNHNS and CDR2 SASEGT. The V segment lost 6 bases and the J segment 8 bases; nucleotides outside the gene matches: 12. The CDR3 is 14 amino acids. CDR3 nucleotides: TGTGCCAGCAGGGGCCCCAGGGGGTCTGAAGGCTACACCTTC. Translated: CASRGPRGSEGYTF.

The rearrangement joins TRBV2 to TRBJ2-3, with D possibly TRBD1 on 6 matching bases. CDR3 length: 14 amino acids. Germline CDR1 reads SNHLY; CDR2 reads FYNNEI. Trimming pared 7 bases from V and 1 base from J, leaving 12 bases between. The chain's CDR3 is CASNGAGGTDTQYF. In DNA form, the CDR3 reads TGTGCCAGCAATGGCGCAGGGGGCACAGATACGCAGTATTTT. Using reference TRBV2 and TRBJ2-3 for the parts outside the CDR3, the full variable domain is EPEVTQTPSHQVTQMGQEVILRCVPISNHLYFYWYRQILGQKVEFLVSFYNNEISEKSEIFDDQFSVERPDGSNFTLKIRSTKLEDSAMYFCASNGAGGTDTQYFGPGTRLTVL.

The chain has TRBV4-1 and TRBJ2-1, with D unresolved. The germline V gene encodes CDR1 MGHRA and CDR2 YSYEKL. The CDR3 loop spans 16 amino acids. V dropped 0 bases and J dropped 0 bases, with 9 bases sitting between them. The CDR3 DNA reads TGCGCCAGCAGCCAAGAAAACCCGAGCTCCTACAATGAGCAGTTCTTC. Translated: CASSQENPSSYNEQFF.

This chain uses TRBV5-1 with TRBJ1-1; perhaps TRBD1 as D (5 bases). The V gene lost 0 bases and the J gene lost 3 bases, with 9 bases spanning the gap. Germline V gene sequence: CDR1 SGHRS, CDR2 YFSETQ. CDR3 size: 14 residues. This CDR3 reads CASSLEGLDTEAFF. The DNA of the CDR3 is TGCGCCAGCAGCTTGGAGGGGTTGGACACTGAAGCTTTCTTT.

J is TRBJ1-2 and V is TRBV7-1; 9 nucleotides match TRBD1. TRBV7-1 is treated as an ORF (open reading frame) with a function not yet certain. This CDR3 comprises 16 residues. V gave up 4 bases and J gave up 4 bases; unmatched junction bases: 10. CDR3 in amino acids: CASSWLGQGSSYGYTF. CDR3 nucleotides: TGTGCCAGCAGCTGGCTGGGACAGGGCAGTAGCTATGGCTACACCTTC.

The V call is TRBV28, the J call TRBJ1-3; D is unclear. V dropped 5 bases and J dropped 5 bases, with 10 bases sitting between them. The CDR3 loop spans 13 amino acids. CDR1 is MDHEN and CDR2 is SYDVKM in the germline V gene. CDR3 residues: CASSRGSRNTIYF. In DNA, the CDR3 is TGTGCCAGCAGTAGAGGTTCAAGAAACACCATATATTTT.

The rearrangement uses TRBV10-3 and TRBJ2-3; 14 nucleotides agree with TRBD2. CDR1 ENHRY and CDR2 SYGVKD come from the germline V gene. The CDR3 has 15 amino acids. After removal of 7 bases from V and 5 bases from J, the junction contained 5 bases not matched to a gene. As DNA, the CDR3 is TGTGCCATCAAGGGACTAGCGGGAGTTCAAGATACGCAGTATTTT. This sequence encodes CAIKGLAGVQDTQYF.

The rearrangement uses TRBV10-2 and TRBJ2-2, with D possibly matching TRBD1 (7 bases). The CDR3 is made up of 17 amino acids. Germline CDR1 reads WSHSY; CDR2 reads SAAADI. V shed 4 bases and J shed 0 bases, with 15 bases lying between them. CDR3 residues: CASSGGAGTANTGELFF. The CDR3 coding sequence is TGCGCCAGCAGTGGAGGGGCGGGGACAGCGAACACCGGGGAGCTGTTTTTT.

The chain uses TRBV4-2 and TRBJ2-7; 14 bases are a match to TRBD2. This CDR3 has 15 residues. Germline V CDR1 and CDR2: LGHNA, YNFKEQ. V shed 4 bases and J 4 bases; nucleotides not matched to a gene: 3. Here the CDR3 DNA reads TGTGCCAGCAGCCCCGGGACTAGCGGGGGTTACGAGCAGTACTTC. Translated: CASSPGTSGGYEQYF.

This clone was seen a handful of times. This sequence joins TRBV21-1 and TRBJ1-6. TRBV21-1 corresponds to a pseudogene. There are 12 residues in the CDR3. CDR3: CASSGGGSPLHF. Written as DNA, the CDR3 is TGTGCCAGCAGTGGAGGAGGTTCACCCCTCCACTTT.

The chain is built from TRBV5-1 and TRBJ2-3, with 9 positions matching TRBD2. The CDR3 runs to 13 residues. With 6 bases clipped from V and 4 bases from J, the junction kept 3 bases outside the gene matches. The V gene's germline CDR1 is SGHRS and CDR2 YFSETQ. As DNA, the CDR3 is TGCGCCAGCAAAAGCGGGAGGTCAGATACGCAGTATTTT. Residues: CASKSGRSDTQYF.

J is TRBJ2-6 and V is TRBV9, with unresolved D. Germline CDR1 and CDR2: SGDLS and YYNGEE. The CDR3 is 13 amino acids. V gave up 5 bases and J gave up 2 bases, with 5 bases separating them. The CDR3 DNA is TGTGCCAGCAGTGCCACTGGGGCCAACGTCCTGACTTTC. Translated, it gives CASSATGANVLTF.

The CDR3 sequence is CASSSRLAGVNEQFF. The CDR3 DNA reads TGTGCCAGCAGCTCCCGGCTAGCGGGAGTCAATGAGCAGTTCTTC. The genes are TRBV11-3 and TRBJ2-1, with TRBD2 identical over 10 bases. The CDR3 length is 15 residues. Losses at the gene ends were 4 bases for V and 6 bases for J; bases not matched to a gene: 6. The V gene's germline CDR1 is SGHNT and CDR2 YENEEA.

This chain links TRBV7-2 with TRBJ2-2; TRBD1 aligns across 8 bases. The V and J ends lost 1 base and 4 bases, in that order; junction bases with no gene match: 8. The CDR3 length is 17 residues. Germline-derived CDR1 and CDR2 are SGHTA and FQGNSA. CDR3 sequence reads: CASSLGIWTGFTGELFF. The CDR3 DNA reads as TGTGCCAGCAGCTTAGGGATTTGGACAGGGTTCACCGGGGAGCTGTTTTTT.

The chain employs TRBV5-6 and TRBJ2-5; D unresolved. Near its end, the DNA agrees better with TRBJ2-7, so the J call may be wrong. The CDR3 sequence is 16 residues long. The germline V gene has CDR1 SGHDT and CDR2 YYEEEE. In nucleotides, the CDR3 is TGTGCCAGCAGCTTGTTGGGCGCATCGGGCTCCTACGAGCAGTACTTC. This sequence encodes CASSLLGASGSYEQYF.

CDR3 in DNA: TGTGCCAGCAGCTTAGAGGGGACAGTTGGCTACACCTTC. It translates to CASSLEGTVGYTF. The genes are TRBV7-8 and TRBJ1-2, with 7 bases matching TRBD1. Trimming at V came to 1 base and at J to 7 bases, leaving 3 bases not matched to a gene. This CDR3 has 13 residues. Per the germline V gene, CDR1 is SGHVS and CDR2 is FQNEAQ.

V gene TRBV5-6 combines with J gene TRBJ2-1; D possibly corresponds to TRBD1 (5 bases). The CDR3 consists of 11 residues. Germline CDR1 reads SGHDT; CDR2 reads YYEEEE. V was clipped by 3 bases and J by 8 bases, with 6 bases between them. The CDR3 nucleotides are TGTGCCAGCAGCTGGGGCTATGAGCAGTTCTTC. Amino acid sequence: CASSWGYEQFF.

This sequence joins TRBV10-2 and TRBJ2-2; D perhaps matches TRBD1 (6 bases). CDR1 is WSHSY, CDR2 SAAADI, per germline. The CDR3 loop spans 16 amino acids. V shed 0 bases and J shed 6 bases, with 14 bases lying between them. The CDR3 bases are TGCGCCAGCAGTGAGTCCCAGGGGAGAAGGGCCGGGGAGCTGTTTTTT. This translates into CASSESQGRRAGELFF.

The chain has TRBV5-4 and TRBJ2-6; TRBD1 might be the D (5 bases). This CDR3 region has 17 residues. Trimming stripped 2 bases from V and 0 bases from J, with 12 bases between. Germline lookup yields CDR1 SGHNT and CDR2 YYREEE (reference sequence). This chain's CDR3 is CASSFGRASSGANVLTF. In nucleotides, the CDR3 is TGTGCCAGCAGCTTTGGCAGGGCGAGCTCTGGGGCCAACGTCCTGACTTTC.